The 16 T cell receptor beta chains given below trace back to one sample, sequenced in a study of T cell responses to AZD1222 COVID-19 vaccine. Sequencing used immunoSEQ multiplex PCR; TCRdb keeps in-frame clones, though not all of them. The repertoire includes about 110,000 clones, roughly nine tenths of them detected once, and less than 6% sits in the top ten. This specimen was peripheral blood, taken on day 0 of AZD1222 vaccination. The receptors stem from an adult in good health.

The chain couples TRBV18 to TRBJ1-1; D is ambiguous. The V and J ends lost 1 base and 8 bases respectively, with 11 bases between them. Germline CDR1 is KGHSH and CDR2 is LQKENI. This CDR3 spans 13 amino acids. CDR3 protein: CASSPQGGREAFF. The CDR3 nucleotides read TGTGCCAGCTCACCACAGGGAGGGCGCGAAGCTTTCTTT. Full variable domain (missing parts from reference TRBV18 and TRBJ1-1): NAGVMQNPRHLVRRRGQEARLRCSPMKGHSHVYWYRQLPEEGLKFMVYLQKENIIDESGMPKERFSAEFPKEGPSILRIQQVVRGDSAAYFCASSPQGGREAFFGQGTRLTVV.

The chain couples TRBV9 to TRBJ1-2; no firm D call. From germline, CDR1 is SGDLS and CDR2 YYNGEE. With 3 bases removed from V and 2 bases from J, the gap between germline ends came to 11 bases. There are 14 residues in the CDR3. The CDR3 loop reads CASSAPLGNYGYTF. For the CDR3, the DNA is TGTGCCAGCAGCGCCCCTCTGGGGAACTATGGCTACACCTTC.

This clone appeared once. This chain links TRBV6-2 or TRBV6-3 with TRBJ1-5; D ambiguous. Looked up from germline, CDR1 is MNHEY and CDR2 is SVGEGT. V was clipped by 4 bases and J by 2 bases, with 18 bases between them. CDR3 size: 17 residues. This chain's CDR3 is CASSFHRVLGGNQPQHF. CDR3 nucleotide sequence: TGTGCCAGCAGTTTCCACCGGGTCCTCGGAGGCAATCAGCCCCAGCATTTT.

The V gene is TRBV7-9, the J gene TRBJ1-3, with TRBD1 as a possible D gene (6 bases). Looked up from germline, CDR1 is SEHNR and CDR2 is FQNEAQ (reference sequence). The CDR3 spans 14 residues. V was trimmed by 5 bases and J by 4 bases, leaving 12 bases between them. The CDR3 nucleotides read TGTGCCAGCAGCGATACAGGGTCAGGAAACACCATATATTTT. It codes for CASSDTGSGNTIYF.

The CDR3 DNA follows: TGTGCCAGAACCGGGGCCTTTCATCCTTGCAATCAGCCCCAGCATTTT. Protein: CARTGAFHPCNQPQHF. This chain links TRBV5-3 with TRBJ1-5; D perhaps matches TRBD1 (5 bases). TRBV5-3 is an open reading frame whose function is uncertain. Trimming cost V 6 bases and J 2 bases, with 18 bases left between them. This CDR3 comprises 16 residues.

This rearrangement joins TRBV7-9 to TRBJ1-3; TRBD1 agrees at 8 bases. This CDR3 contains 15 residues. Germline V gene lookup returns CDR1 SEHNR and CDR2 FQNEAQ (reference sequence). V lost 6 bases, J lost 0 bases, and 4 bases stayed unmatched. CDR3 region: CASSRTGTSGNTIYF. The CDR3 DNA reads TGTGCCAGCAGTAGGACAGGGACCTCTGGAAACACCATATATTTT.

The V call is TRBV6-1, the J call TRBJ2-7, with TRBD2 as a possible D gene (6 bases). The CDR3 sequence is 15 residues long. Germline lookup yields CDR1 MNHNS and CDR2 SASEGT. V dropped 2 bases and J dropped 3 bases, with 14 bases sitting between them. Here the CDR3 reads CASSESDWRDYEQYF. In DNA form, the CDR3 reads TGTGCCAGCAGTGAATCGGACTGGAGGGACTACGAGCAGTACTTC.

This clone was seen just once. V and J are TRBV7-9 and TRBJ2-5; 12 positions match TRBD2. This CDR3 is 14 amino acids long. Germline V CDR1 and CDR2: SEHNR, FQNEAQ (reference sequence). V dropped 7 bases and J dropped 4; count of bases not matched to a gene: 4. Here the CDR3 DNA reads TGTGCCAGCAAACTAGCGGGAGGCACAGAGACCCAGTACTTC. This gives the protein CASKLAGGTETQYF.

The V call is TRBV7-9, the J call TRBJ1-5; D is perhaps TRBD1 (6 bases). V was pared by 6 bases and J by 2 bases, with 17 bases between. Germline lookup yields CDR1 SEHNR and CDR2 FQNEAQ (reference sequence). There are 16 residues in the CDR3. The CDR3 DNA reads TGTGCCAGCAGTAGAGGGGGGAATGTGGGCAATCAGCCCCAGCATTTT. It is translated as CASSRGGNVGNQPQHF. Combining the CDR3 with reference TRBV7-9 and TRBJ1-5 gives the whole variable domain DTGVSQNPRHKITKRGQNVTFRCDPISEHNRLYWYRQTLGQGPEFLTYFQNEAQLEKSRLLSDRFSAERPKGSFSTLEIQRTEQGDSAMYLCASSRGGNVGNQPQHFGDGTRLSIL.

The chain links TRBV9 to TRBJ2-2; TRBD2 is a possible D gene (5 bases). The CDR3 runs to 14 residues. Germline loops: CDR1 SGDLS, CDR2 YYNGEE. Trimming took 1 base from V and 6 from J, leaving 10 bases between them. In DNA form, the CDR3 reads TGTGCCAGCAGCGTACCAGCGGTGGCCGGGGAGCTGTTTTTT. Protein product: CASSVPAVAGELFF.

This chain uses TRBV14 with TRBJ1-1; maybe TRBD1 (5 bases). V lost 3 bases and J 1 base, leaving 12 bases between the germline ends. Germline CDR1 is SGHDN and CDR2 is FVKESK. CDR3 size: 15 residues. The CDR3 loop is CASSHLGPWNTEAFF. CDR3 sequence (DNA): TGTGCCAGCAGCCACTTGGGACCTTGGAACACTGAAGCTTTCTTT.

This chain connects TRBV30 to TRBJ1-2; D call uncertain. The germline gives CDR1 GTSNPN, CDR2 SVGIG (reference sequence). Between the trimmed V and J ends, which lost 1 base and 4 bases, there was a span of 7 bases. CDR3 length equals 12 residues. The CDR3 coding sequence is TGTGCCTGGAGTGGATCTGTCTATGGCTACACCTTC. Translation gives CAWSGSVYGYTF.

This sequence joins TRBV6-2 or TRBV6-3 and TRBJ2-7, with TRBD2 identical over 12 bases. Germline V gene lookup returns CDR1 MNHEY and CDR2 SVGEGT. J lost 3 bases, V lost 4 bases, and 1 base had no gene match. The CDR3 runs 14 residues. CDR3 residues: CASSSGLAGYEQYF. The CDR3 nucleotides read TGTGCCAGCAGTTCGGGACTAGCGGGCTACGAGCAGTACTTC.

This clone was seen a single time. V gene TRBV2 combines with J gene TRBJ1-5; D possibly corresponds to TRBD1 (6 bases). Trimming took 6 bases from V and 5 from J, leaving 11 bases between them. This CDR3 has 13 residues. Germline CDR1 is SNHLY and CDR2 is FYNNEI. The CDR3 reads CASSLEGDQPQHF. CDR3 DNA sequence: TGTGCCAGCAGCCTTGAGGGGGATCAGCCCCAGCATTTT.

The chain uses TRBV2 and TRBJ1-1, with 8 bases fitting TRBD1. CDR1 is SNHLY, CDR2 FYNNEI, per germline. The V gene end was trimmed by 7 bases and the J gene end by 1 base; junction bases not matched to a gene: 5. The CDR3 runs to 14 residues. The CDR3 sequence is CASTPGQANTEAFF. The CDR3 DNA reads TGTGCCAGCACTCCGGGACAGGCGAACACTGAAGCTTTCTTT.

The chain is built from TRBV6-6 and TRBJ2-3, with D hard to call. The CDR3 has 15 amino acids. The V gene's germline CDR1 is MNHNY and CDR2 SVGAGI (reference sequence). Trimming shortened V by 2 bases and J by 2 bases, and 11 bases separated the two germline ends. As DNA, the CDR3 is TGTGCCAGCAGTTACCGCGGCAGAGTCACAGATACGCAGTATTTT. This sequence encodes CASSYRGRVTDTQYF.